Presented here are 18 T cell receptor beta chains from one specimen sequenced in a study of shared clonotypes between healthy human individuals. Clones were read by immunoSEQ multiplex PCR, and TCRdb kept only the in-frame ones, dropping some. Of over 2 million clones listed, about 95% are singletons. Sample: naive CD4+ T cells sorted from blood. This sample's subset: CD45RA+ positively selected. The receptors originated from a man younger than 30 in good health.

Notes on this clone: This sample also contains other DNA sequences that code for the same CDR3. The CDR3 sequence is CASSESGRGDTQYF. In DNA, the CDR3 is TGCGCCAGCAGTGAAAGCGGGAGGGGCGATACGCAGTATTTT. The gene calls are TRBV10-1 and TRBJ2-3, with TRBD2 matching 10 bases. The CDR3 is made up of 14 amino acids. The junction had 3 bases not matched to a gene; V was cut back by 3 bases and J by 6 bases. Germline V gene data show CDR1 as WNHNN and CDR2 as SYGVQD (reference sequence).

The rearrangement links TRBV5-6 to TRBJ2-7; 9 nucleotides agree with TRBD1. J gave up 3 bases and V 5 bases, and 6 bases lay outside the gene matches. This CDR3 is built from 14 residues. Germline V gene data show CDR1 as SGHDT and CDR2 as YYEEEE. Written as DNA, the CDR3 is TGTGCCAGCAGTGGGGGACAGGGTTTCTACGAGCAGTACTTC. Protein: CASSGGQGFYEQYF.

This chain uses TRBV7-9 with TRBJ2-1; D uncertain. From germline, CDR1 is SEHNR and CDR2 FQNEAQ (reference sequence). This CDR3 has 14 residues. V gave up 3 bases and J gave up 5 bases, with 11 bases separating them. The DNA of the CDR3 is TGTGCCAGCAGCTTTACCCGACGGGACAATGAGCAGTTCTTC. Encoded protein: CASSFTRRDNEQFF.

The chain has TRBV19 and TRBJ2-7; D is uncertain. CDR3 length: 15 residues. The V end lost 5 bases, the J end lost 2 bases, and 16 bases lay between the germline ends. The germline gives CDR1 LNHDA, CDR2 SQIVND (reference sequence). The CDR3 nucleotides are TGTGCCAGTAGTCACCGAAGTGGAAAAACCTACGAGCAGTACTTC. It specifies CASSHRSGKTYEQYF.

The chain's CDR3 is CASSSTGTKEETQYF. Here the CDR3 DNA reads TGCGCCAGCAGCTCCACCGGGACTAAAGAAGAGACCCAGTACTTC. J is TRBJ2-5 and V is TRBV5-1; 7 bases align to TRBD2. Germline V gene lookup returns CDR1 SGHRS and CDR2 YFSETQ. The CDR3 is made up of 15 amino acids. Trimming removed 3 bases from V and 3 bases from J; junction bases left unmatched: 8.

CDR3 loop: CASSSRLAGGPREQYF. CDR3 in DNA: TGTGCCAGCAGCTCTCGACTAGCGGGAGGGCCAAGGGAGCAGTACTTC. The chain employs TRBV13 and TRBJ2-7; 14 nucleotides line up with TRBD2. The J segment lost 7 bases and the V segment lost 4 bases, leaving 9 bases of the junction unmatched. CDR1 and CDR2 (germline): PRHDT, FYEKMQ (reference sequence). CDR3 size: 16 residues.

This clone has just one count. This CDR3 is also generated by other DNA sequences in the sample. V gene TRBV4-1 combines with J gene TRBJ1-1, with 10 bases fitting TRBD1. The CDR3 sequence is 15 residues long. Germline V CDR1 and CDR2: MGHRA, YSYEKL. V lost 3 bases and J lost 4; bases outside the gene matches: 5. Here the CDR3 reads CASSQGQGSGTEAFF. CDR3 bases: TGCGCCAGCAGCCAGGGACAGGGGAGTGGCACTGAAGCTTTCTTT.

The chain has TRBV5-1 and TRBJ1-2; TRBD1 is a possible D gene (5 bases). In germline, CDR1 is SGHRS, CDR2 YFSETQ. The CDR3 spans 16 residues. Trimming left V 0 bases short and J 8 bases short, with 20 bases between. The CDR3 loop reads CASSLGRQGMTRGYTF. The CDR3 DNA reads TGCGCCAGCAGCTTGGGGAGGCAGGGAATGACTCGGGGCTACACCTTC.

The chain carries TRBV19 and TRBJ1-3; no reliable D call. The germline gives CDR1 LNHDA, CDR2 SQIVND (reference sequence). This CDR3 spans 15 amino acids. The V gene lost 7 bases and the J gene lost 0 bases, with 13 bases spanning the gap. The CDR3 coding sequence is TGTGCCAGTACCCCAAACGGGGTCTCTGGAAACACCATATATTTT. Its translation: CASTPNGVSGNTIYF.

This clone occurred once. It may be a read error: a sequence one base away is much more abundant. This CDR3 is also generated by other DNA sequences in the sample. The chain combines TRBV9 with TRBJ2-7; 10 bases match TRBD2. The CDR3 has 14 amino acids. Germline CDR1 SGDLS, CDR2 YYNGEE. Trimming removed 4 bases from V and 0 bases from J; junction bases left unmatched: 1. The CDR3, as DNA: TGTGCCAGCAGCCGGACTAGCGGCTCCTACGAGCAGTACTTC. As protein: CASSRTSGSYEQYF.

On this clone itself: The same CDR3 also results from other DNA sequences found in this sample. The chain uses TRBV5-1 and TRBJ2-1; perhaps TRBD1 as D (6 bases). CDR3 length: 15 residues. In germline, CDR1 is SGHRS, CDR2 YFSETQ. Trimming took 0 bases from V and 4 from J, leaving 11 bases between them. CDR3 sequence: CASSLGRGPYNEQFF. CDR3 nucleotides: TGCGCCAGCAGCTTGGGCAGGGGCCCATACAATGAGCAGTTCTTC.

The chain uses TRBV4-1 and TRBJ1-2; 8 nucleotides line up with TRBD1. With 5 bases clipped from V and 4 bases from J, the junction kept 12 bases outside the gene matches. The CDR3 sequence is 16 residues long. CDR1 and CDR2 (germline): MGHRA, YSYEKL. The CDR3 bases are TGCGCCAGCAGCTCCCTCGGACAGGGTTTGAGCTATGGCTACACCTTC. Translation gives CASSSLGQGLSYGYTF.

The sample holds a few counts of this clone. The chain couples TRBV5-6 to TRBJ1-1; no clear D gene. CDR1 and CDR2 (germline): SGHDT, YYEEEE. Trimming removed 5 bases at V and 1 base at J, with 12 bases between. This CDR3 region has 14 residues. Here the CDR3 DNA reads TGTGCCAGCAGTATCTCACGTAGGAACACTGAAGCTTTCTTT. Translation: CASSISRRNTEAFF.

Note on this clone: Additional DNA sequences in this sample encode the identical CDR3. The rearrangement joins TRBV7-2 to TRBJ2-3, with a tentative D call TRBD2 (6 bases). V was shortened by 5 bases and J by 3 bases, with 9 bases between the two germline ends. The CDR3 spans 13 residues. CDR1 is SGHTA, CDR2 FQGNSA, per germline. CDR3 sequence: CASSPGTTDTQYF. The CDR3 DNA reads as TGTGCCAGCAGCCCGGGGACTACAGATACGCAGTATTTT.

The CDR3 coding sequence is TGTGCCAGCTCCTATTGGGACAGAGCCTACGAGCAGTACTTC. Translated: CASSYWDRAYEQYF. The chain carries TRBV6-1 and TRBJ2-7; 7 nucleotides match TRBD1. Looked up from germline, CDR1 is MNHNS and CDR2 is SASEGT. The CDR3 is 14 residues long. Germline trimming cut 8 bases from V and 2 bases from J; bases unmatched to any gene: 9.

The gene calls are TRBV13 and TRBJ2-7; TRBD1 is a possible D gene (5 bases). V dropped 0 bases and J dropped 1 base, with 10 bases sitting between them. In germline, CDR1 is PRHDT, CDR2 FYEKMQ (reference sequence). CDR3 length: 15 amino acids. The CDR3 loop is CASSLGGRTSYEQYF. In nucleotides, the CDR3 is TGTGCCAGCAGCTTAGGCGGACGGACATCCTACGAGCAGTACTTC.

The chain uses TRBV2 and TRBJ1-6, with no clear D. The CDR3 spans 14 residues. V lost 4 bases and J lost 5, with 9 bases in between. Germline V lookup: CDR1 SNHLY, CDR2 FYNNEI. CDR3 bases: TGTGCCAGCAGTGGTAGGCAGGATAATTCACCCCTCCACTTT. It yields the protein CASSGRQDNSPLHF.

This chain connects TRBV6-6 to TRBJ2-5; D may be TRBD2 (7 bases). This CDR3 region has 14 residues. Germline V gene sequence: CDR1 MNHNY, CDR2 SVGAGI (reference sequence). V lost 10 bases, J lost 5 bases, and 20 bases lay in between. The CDR3: CATGRGARGETQYF. In DNA form, the CDR3 reads TGTGCCACCGGCCGGGGGGCTAGAGGGGAGACCCAGTACTTC.